This T cell receptor beta chain is from a study of T cell changes during pregnancy in multiple sclerosis. Germline CDR1 and CDR2: MDHEN and SYDVKM. There are 14 residues in the CDR3. V was pared by 5 bases and J by 3 bases, with 7 bases of the junction left unmatched. Method: immunoSEQ multiplex PCR; TCRdb's copy keeps in-frame clones and lacks some. The table shows 70,000 or so clones, with 85% to 95% occurring only once. Sequencing was performed on peripheral blood, taken in the third trimester of pregnancy. The TCR sequence derives from a female donor in good health, enrolled as a control in a pregnancy study. The chain recombines TRBV28 with TRBJ2-7; 7 bases align to TRBD1. This chain's CDR3 is CASSGPGQIYEQYF. DNA of the CDR3: TGTGCCAGCAGTGGGCCGGGACAGATCTACGAGCAGTACTTC. The variable domain in full, with the rest retrieved from reference TRBV28 and TRBJ2-7, is DVKVTQSSRYLVKRTGEKVFLECVQDMDHENMFWYRQDPGLGLRLIYFSYDVKMKEKGDIPEGYSVSREKKERFSLILESASTNQTSMYLCASSGPGQIYEQYFGPGTRLTVT.